This T cell receptor (beta chain) comes out of a study of CD8+CD57+ T cells in acquired aplastic anemia. Study as a whole: Isolated CD4+ and CD8+ cells, once sorted, yielded DNA averaging around 2.9 ug. Whole-study results and caveats: CD8+ Simpson's diversity did not differ significantly between patients and controls.

Germline CDR1 reads SGHVS; CDR2 reads FQNEAQ. With V trimmed by 6 bases and J by 1 base, 11 bases remained unmatched. The CDR3 is 16 residues long. In patients chosen for sequencing, flow cytometry had shown CD8+CD57+ cell expansion. Among the patients, all had severe acquired aplastic anemia. To note about this clonotype: Its matching antigen is unknown.

It was genomic DNA that served as the template for profiling TCR beta VDJ and CDR3. MiXCR was run by TCRdb on the reads, yielding one entry per CDR3 protein. The sample contains about 180,000 distinct CDR3 sequences, more than 60% of which appear only once. The specimen was sorted CD4+, CD8+, or CD8+CD57+ T cells (not recorded which) from PBMCs. The sequence was collected from a human donor with aplastic anemia. V gene TRBV7-8 combines with J gene TRBJ1-1, with TRBD1 identical over 7 bases. The CDR3 sequence is CASRPGGTTWNTEAFF. CDR3 nucleotide sequence: TGTGCCAGCAGACCAGGGGGGACTACTTGGAACACTGAAGCTTTCTTT.